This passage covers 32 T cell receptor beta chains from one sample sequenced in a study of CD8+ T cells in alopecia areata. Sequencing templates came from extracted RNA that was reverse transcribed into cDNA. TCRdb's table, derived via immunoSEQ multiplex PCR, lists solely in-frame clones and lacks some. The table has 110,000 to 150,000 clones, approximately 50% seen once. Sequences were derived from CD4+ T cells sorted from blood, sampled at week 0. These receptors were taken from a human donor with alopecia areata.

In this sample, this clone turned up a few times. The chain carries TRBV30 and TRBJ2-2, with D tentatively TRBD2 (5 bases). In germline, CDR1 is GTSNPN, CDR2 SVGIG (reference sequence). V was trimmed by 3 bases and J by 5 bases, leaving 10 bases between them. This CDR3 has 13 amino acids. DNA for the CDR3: TGTGCCTGGAGCGAGGGCCTGACCGGGGAGCTGTTTTTT. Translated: CAWSEGLTGELFF.

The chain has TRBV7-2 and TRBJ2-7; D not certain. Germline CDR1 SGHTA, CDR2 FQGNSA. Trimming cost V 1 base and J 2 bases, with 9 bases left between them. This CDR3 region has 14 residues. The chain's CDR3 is CASSLDSGTYEQYF. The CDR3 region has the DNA TGTGCCAGCAGCTTAGATTCAGGTACCTACGAGCAGTACTTC.

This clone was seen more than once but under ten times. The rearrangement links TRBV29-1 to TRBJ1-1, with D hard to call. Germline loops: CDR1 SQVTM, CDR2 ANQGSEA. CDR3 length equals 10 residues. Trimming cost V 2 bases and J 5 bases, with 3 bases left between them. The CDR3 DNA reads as TGCAGCGTTGAAAGAACTGAAGCTTTCTTT. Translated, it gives CSVERTEAFF.

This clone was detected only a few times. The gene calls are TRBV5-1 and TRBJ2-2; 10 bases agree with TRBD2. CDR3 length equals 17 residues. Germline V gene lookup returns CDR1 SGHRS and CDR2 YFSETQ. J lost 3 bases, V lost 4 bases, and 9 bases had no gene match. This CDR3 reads CASSRPAGGPDTGELFF. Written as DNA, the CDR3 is TGCGCCAGCAGCCGGCCAGCGGGAGGGCCCGACACCGGGGAGCTGTTTTTT.

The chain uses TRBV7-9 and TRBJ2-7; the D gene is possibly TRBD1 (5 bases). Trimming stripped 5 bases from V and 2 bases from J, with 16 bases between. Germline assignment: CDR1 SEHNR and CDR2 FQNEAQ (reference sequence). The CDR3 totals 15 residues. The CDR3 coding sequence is TGTGCCAGCAGCCGTGGGGCGACGCCTACCTACGAGCAGTACTTC. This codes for CASSRGATPTYEQYF.

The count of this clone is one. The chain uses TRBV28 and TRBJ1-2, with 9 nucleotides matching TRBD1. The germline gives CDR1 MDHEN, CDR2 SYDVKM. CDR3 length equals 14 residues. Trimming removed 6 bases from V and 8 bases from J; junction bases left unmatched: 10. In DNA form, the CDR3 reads TGTGCCAGCAGCTCGGACAGGGGAGCCGGCGGCTACACCTTC. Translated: CASSSDRGAGGYTF.

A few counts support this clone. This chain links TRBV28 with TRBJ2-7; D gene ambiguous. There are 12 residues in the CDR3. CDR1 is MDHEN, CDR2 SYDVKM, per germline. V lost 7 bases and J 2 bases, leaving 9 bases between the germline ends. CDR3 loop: CASTHGPYEQYF. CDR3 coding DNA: TGTGCCAGCACCCACGGCCCCTACGAGCAGTACTTC. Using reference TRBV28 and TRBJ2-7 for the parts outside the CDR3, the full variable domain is DVKVTQSSRYLVKRTGEKVFLECVQDMDHENMFWYRQDPGLGLRLIYFSYDVKMKEKGDIPEGYSVSREKKERFSLILESASTNQTSMYLCASTHGPYEQYFGPGTRLTVT.

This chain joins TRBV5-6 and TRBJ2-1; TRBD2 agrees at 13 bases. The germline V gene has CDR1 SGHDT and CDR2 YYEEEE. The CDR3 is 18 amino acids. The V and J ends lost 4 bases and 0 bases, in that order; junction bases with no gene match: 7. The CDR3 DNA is TGTGCCAGCAGCCAGGGACTAGCGGGATGGAGCTCCTACAATGAGCAGTTCTTC. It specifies CASSQGLAGWSSYNEQFF.

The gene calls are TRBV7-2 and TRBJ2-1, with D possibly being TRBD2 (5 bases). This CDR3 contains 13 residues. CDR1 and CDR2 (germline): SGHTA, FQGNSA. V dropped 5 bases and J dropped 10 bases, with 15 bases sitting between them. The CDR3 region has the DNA TGTGCCAGCAGCGGAGGCCTCAAGGAAGAGCAGTTCTTC. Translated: CASSGGLKEEQFF.

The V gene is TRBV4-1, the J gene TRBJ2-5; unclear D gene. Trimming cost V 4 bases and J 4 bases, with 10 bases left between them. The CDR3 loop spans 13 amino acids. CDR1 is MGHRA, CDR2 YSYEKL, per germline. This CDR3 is CASSLGLSETQYF. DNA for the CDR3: TGCGCCAGCAGCCTAGGTCTATCAGAGACCCAGTACTTC.

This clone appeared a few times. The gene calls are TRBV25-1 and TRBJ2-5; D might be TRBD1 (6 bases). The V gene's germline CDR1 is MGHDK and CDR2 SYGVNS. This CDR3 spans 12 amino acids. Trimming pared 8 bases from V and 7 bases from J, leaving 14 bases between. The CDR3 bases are TGTGCCAGCGTAGGGGGACGCCTGACCCAGTACTTC. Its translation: CASVGGRLTQYF.

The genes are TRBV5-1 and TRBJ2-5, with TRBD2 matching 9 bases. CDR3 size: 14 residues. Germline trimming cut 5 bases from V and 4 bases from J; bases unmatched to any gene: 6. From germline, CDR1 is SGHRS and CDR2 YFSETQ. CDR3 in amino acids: CASSYSGSGETQYF. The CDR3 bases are TGCGCCAGCAGTTATAGCGGGAGCGGAGAGACCCAGTACTTC.

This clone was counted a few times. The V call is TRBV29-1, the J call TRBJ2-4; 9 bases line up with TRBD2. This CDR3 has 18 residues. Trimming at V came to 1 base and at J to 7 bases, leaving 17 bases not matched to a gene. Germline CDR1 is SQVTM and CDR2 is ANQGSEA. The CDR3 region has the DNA TGCAGCGTTGAAGCCCCCCCCGGGAGCGGGAGGAGAGGGAACATTCAGTACTTC. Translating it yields CSVEAPPGSGRRGNIQYF.

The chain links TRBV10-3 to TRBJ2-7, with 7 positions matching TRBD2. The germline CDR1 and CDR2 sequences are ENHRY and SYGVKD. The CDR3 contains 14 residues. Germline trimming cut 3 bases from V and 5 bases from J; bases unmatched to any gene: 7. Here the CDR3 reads CAISDGQLADEQYF. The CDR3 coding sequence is TGTGCCATCAGTGATGGTCAGCTAGCGGACGAGCAGTACTTC.

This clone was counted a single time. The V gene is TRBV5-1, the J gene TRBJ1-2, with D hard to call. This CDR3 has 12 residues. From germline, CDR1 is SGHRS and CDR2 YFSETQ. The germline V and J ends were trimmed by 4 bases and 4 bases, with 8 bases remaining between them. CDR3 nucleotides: TGCGCCAGCAGCACCCAGAGCTATGGCTACACCTTC. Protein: CASSTQSYGYTF.

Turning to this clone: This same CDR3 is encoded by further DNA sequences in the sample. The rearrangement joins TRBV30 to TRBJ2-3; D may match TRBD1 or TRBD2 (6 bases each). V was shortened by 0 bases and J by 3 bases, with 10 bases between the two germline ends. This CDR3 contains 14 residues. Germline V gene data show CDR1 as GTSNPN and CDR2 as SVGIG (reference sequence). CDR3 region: CAWSVRGGTDTQYF. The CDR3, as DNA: TGTGCCTGGAGTGTACGAGGGGGGACAGATACGCAGTATTTT. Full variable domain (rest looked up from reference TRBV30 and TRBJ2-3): SQTIHQWPATLVQPVGSPLSLECTVEGTSNPNLYWYRQAAGRGLQLLFYSVGIGQISSEVPQNLSASRPQDRQFILSSKKLLLSDSGFYLCAWSVRGGTDTQYFGPGTRLTVL.

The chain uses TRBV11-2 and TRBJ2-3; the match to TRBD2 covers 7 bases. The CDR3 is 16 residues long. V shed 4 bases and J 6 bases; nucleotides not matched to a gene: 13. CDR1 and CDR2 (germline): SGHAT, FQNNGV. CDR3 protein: CASSSLLGAGTDTQYF. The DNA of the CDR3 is TGTGCCAGCAGCTCCTTACTAGGAGCGGGAACCGATACGCAGTATTTT.

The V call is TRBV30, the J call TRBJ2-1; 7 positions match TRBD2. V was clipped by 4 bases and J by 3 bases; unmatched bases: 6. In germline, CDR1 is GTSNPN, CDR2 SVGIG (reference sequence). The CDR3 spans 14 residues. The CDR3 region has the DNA TGTGCCTGGACACTAGCGCCTCTCTACAATGAGCAGTTCTTC. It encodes CAWTLAPLYNEQFF.

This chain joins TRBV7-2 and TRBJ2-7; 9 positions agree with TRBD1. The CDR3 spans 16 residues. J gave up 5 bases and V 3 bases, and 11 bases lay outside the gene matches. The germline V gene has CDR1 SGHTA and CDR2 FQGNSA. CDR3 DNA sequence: TGTGCCAGCAGCTTCGATCTAACAGGGGGCGGCGACGAGCAGTACTTC. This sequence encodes CASSFDLTGGGDEQYF.

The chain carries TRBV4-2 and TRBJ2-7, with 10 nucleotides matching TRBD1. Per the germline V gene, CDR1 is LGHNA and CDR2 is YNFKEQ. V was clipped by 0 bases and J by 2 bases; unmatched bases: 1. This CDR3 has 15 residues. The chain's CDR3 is CASSQEGQGPYEQYF. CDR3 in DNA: TGTGCCAGCAGCCAAGAGGGACAGGGGCCCTACGAGCAGTACTTC.

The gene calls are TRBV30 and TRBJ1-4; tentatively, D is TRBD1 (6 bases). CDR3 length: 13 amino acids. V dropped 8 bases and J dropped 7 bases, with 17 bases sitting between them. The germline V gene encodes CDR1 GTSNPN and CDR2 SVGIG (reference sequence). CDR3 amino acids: CAGQQGRGEKLFF. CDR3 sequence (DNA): TGTGCCGGACAGCAGGGTAGGGGTGAAAAACTGTTTTTT.

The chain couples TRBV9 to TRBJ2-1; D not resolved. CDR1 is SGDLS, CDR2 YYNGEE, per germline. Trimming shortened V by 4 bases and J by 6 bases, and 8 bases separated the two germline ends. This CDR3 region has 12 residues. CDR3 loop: CASSSAFNEQFF. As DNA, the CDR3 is TGTGCCAGCAGCTCAGCGTTCAATGAGCAGTTCTTC.

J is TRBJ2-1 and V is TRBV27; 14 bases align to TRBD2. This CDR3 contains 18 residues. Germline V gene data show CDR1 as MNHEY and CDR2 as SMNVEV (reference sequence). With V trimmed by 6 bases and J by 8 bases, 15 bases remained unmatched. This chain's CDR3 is CASSYGTSGRGYPDEQFF. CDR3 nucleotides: TGTGCCAGCAGCTACGGGACTAGCGGGAGAGGGTATCCCGATGAGCAGTTCTTC.

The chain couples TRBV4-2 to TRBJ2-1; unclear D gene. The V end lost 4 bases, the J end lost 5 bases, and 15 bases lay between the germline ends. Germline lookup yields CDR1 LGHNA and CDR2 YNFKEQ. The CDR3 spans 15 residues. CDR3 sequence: CASSRRPQSDNEQFF. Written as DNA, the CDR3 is TGTGCCAGCAGCCGCAGACCGCAGAGCGACAATGAGCAGTTCTTC.

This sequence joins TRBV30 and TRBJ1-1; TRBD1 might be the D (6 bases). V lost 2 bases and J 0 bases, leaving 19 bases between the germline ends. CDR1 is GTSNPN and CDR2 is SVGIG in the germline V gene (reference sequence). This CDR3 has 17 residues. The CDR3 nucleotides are TGTGCCTGGAGTCAGATTCGGGTGCAGGGGATGAACACTGAAGCTTTCTTT. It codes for CAWSQIRVQGMNTEAFF.

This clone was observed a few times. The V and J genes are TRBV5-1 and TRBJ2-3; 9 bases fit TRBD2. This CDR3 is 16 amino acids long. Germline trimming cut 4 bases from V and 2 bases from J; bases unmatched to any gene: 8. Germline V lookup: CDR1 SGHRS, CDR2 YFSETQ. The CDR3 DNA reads TGCGCCAGCAGCATCCGGACTAGCGAGGTCACAGATACGCAGTATTTT. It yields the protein CASSIRTSEVTDTQYF.

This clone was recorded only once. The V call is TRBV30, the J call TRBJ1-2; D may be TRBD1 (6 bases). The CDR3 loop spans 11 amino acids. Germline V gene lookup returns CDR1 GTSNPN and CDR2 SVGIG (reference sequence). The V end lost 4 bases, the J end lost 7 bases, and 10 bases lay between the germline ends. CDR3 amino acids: CAWMIGGGYTF. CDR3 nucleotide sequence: TGTGCCTGGATGATAGGGGGTGGCTACACCTTC.

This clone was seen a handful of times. CDR3 sequence: CSVEIGQASGANVLTF. CDR3 DNA: TGCAGCGTTGAGATAGGTCAGGCCTCTGGGGCCAACGTCCTGACTTTC. J is TRBJ2-6 and V is TRBV29-1, with D unclear. This CDR3 has 16 residues. V was clipped by 3 bases and J by 0 bases, with 12 bases between them. In germline, CDR1 is SQVTM, CDR2 ANQGSEA.

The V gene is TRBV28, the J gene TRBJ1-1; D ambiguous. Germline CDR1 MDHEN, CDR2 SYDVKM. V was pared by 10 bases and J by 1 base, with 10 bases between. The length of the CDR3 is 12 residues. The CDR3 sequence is CATKEGNTEAFF. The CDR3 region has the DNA TGTGCCACCAAGGAGGGGAACACTGAAGCTTTCTTT.

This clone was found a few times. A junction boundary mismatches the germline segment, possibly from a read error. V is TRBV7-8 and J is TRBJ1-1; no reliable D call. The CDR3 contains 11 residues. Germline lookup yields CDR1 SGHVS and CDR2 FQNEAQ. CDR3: CASSVATEAFF. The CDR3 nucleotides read TGTGCCAGCAGCGTAGCCACTGAAGCTTTCTTT.

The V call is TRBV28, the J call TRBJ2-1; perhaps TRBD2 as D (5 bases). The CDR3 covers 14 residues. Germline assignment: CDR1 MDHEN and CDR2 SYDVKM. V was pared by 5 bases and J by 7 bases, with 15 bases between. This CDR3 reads CASSVPGGSNEQFF. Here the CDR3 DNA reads TGTGCCAGCAGTGTCCCCGGAGGATCAAATGAGCAGTTCTTC.

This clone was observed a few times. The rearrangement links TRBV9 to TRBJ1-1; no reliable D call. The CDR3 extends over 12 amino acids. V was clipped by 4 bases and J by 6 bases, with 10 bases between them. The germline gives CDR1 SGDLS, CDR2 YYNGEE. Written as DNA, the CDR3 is TGTGCCAGCAGCAGGAGTGGGCCTGAAGCTTTCTTT. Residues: CASSRSGPEAFF.